This T cell receptor (beta chain) was sequenced for a study of CD8 T cells in Susac syndrome. The study, taken as a whole, reports: The relatively small number of individuals in the TCR sequencing and HLA analysis was acknowledged by the study.

An input of about 0.45 to 1 ug of RNA was subjected to reverse transcription using random hexamers. TCRdb recomputed calls from the immunoSEQ multiplex PCR reads with MiXCR, one row per CDR3 protein. Among fewer than 35,000 distinct CDR3 sequences listed, 85% to 95% were seen once. The control group consisted of healthy donors matched for age and sex. The CD8+ and CD4+ T cells were negatively isolated, with the TEMRA cells enriched by FACS. Note on this clonotype: The antigen is not known.

This receptor was identified in a human donor in good health. Sequencing was done on a sample of CD8+ T cells from PBMCs.

The CDR3: CASKLGTRAFF. CDR3 bases: TGTGCCAGCAAGCTGGGAACCAGAGCTTTCTTT. V is TRBV2 and J is TRBJ1-1; D remains ambiguous. Germline V gene lookup returns CDR1 SNHLY and CDR2 FYNNEI. The CDR3 length is 11 residues. The ends were cut back, 7 bases at V and 10 bases at J, with 13 bases in the middle.